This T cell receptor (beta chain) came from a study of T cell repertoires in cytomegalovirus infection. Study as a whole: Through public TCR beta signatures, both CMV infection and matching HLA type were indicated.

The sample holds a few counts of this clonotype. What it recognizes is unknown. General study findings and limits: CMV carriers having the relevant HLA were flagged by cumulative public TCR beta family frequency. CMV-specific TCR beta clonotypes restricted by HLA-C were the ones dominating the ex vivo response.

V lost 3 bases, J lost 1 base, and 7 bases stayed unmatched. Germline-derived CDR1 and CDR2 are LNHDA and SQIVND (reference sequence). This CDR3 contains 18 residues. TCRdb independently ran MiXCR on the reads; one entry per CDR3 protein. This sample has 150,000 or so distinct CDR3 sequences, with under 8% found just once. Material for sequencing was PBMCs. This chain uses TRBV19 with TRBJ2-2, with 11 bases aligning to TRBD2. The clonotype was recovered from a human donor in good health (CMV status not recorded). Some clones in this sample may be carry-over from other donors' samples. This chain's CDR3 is CASSMGLAGGWNTGELFF. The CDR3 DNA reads TGTGCCAGTAGTATGGGGCTAGCGGGGGGTTGGAACACCGGGGAGCTGTTTTTT.